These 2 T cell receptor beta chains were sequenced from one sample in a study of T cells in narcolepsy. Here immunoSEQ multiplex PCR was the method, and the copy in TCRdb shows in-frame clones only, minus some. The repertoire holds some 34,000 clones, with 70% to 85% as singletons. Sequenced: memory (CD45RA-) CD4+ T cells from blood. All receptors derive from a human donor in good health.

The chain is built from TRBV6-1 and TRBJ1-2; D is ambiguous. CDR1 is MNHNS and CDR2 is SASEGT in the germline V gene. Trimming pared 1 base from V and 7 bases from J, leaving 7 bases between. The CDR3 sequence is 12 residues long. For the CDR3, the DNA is TGTGCCAGCAGTGAAGAATGGGGTGGCTACACCTTC. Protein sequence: CASSEEWGGYTF.

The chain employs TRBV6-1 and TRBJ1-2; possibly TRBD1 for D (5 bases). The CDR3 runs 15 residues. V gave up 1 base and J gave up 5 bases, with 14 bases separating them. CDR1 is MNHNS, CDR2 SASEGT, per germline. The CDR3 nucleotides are TGTGCCAGCAGTGAAGGGCCCGGTCGGGGGTATGGCTACACCTTC. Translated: CASSEGPGRGYGYTF.